The 13 T cell receptor beta chains presented below share a single source sample, sequenced in a study of blood T cell repertoires in COVID-19. The data were produced by immunoSEQ multiplex PCR, yet TCRdb's version contains in-frame clones alone and is incomplete. In the table there are around 200,000 clones, approximately 86% of which are singletons. The sequencing input was peripheral blood. The source is a man in his forties with active or convalescent COVID-19.

The V gene is TRBV15, the J gene TRBJ2-7; 7 nucleotides match TRBD2. Looked up from germline, CDR1 is LNHNV and CDR2 is YYDKDF (reference sequence). CDR3 size: 15 residues. J gave up 3 bases and V 2 bases, and 7 bases lay outside the gene matches. The CDR3 region has the DNA TGTGCCACCAGCAGAACGCCTAGCGGACACTACGAGCAGTACTTC. Its protein product is CATSRTPSGHYEQYF.

The chain is built from TRBV3-1 (or the pseudogene TRBV3-2) and TRBJ2-1, with 7 bases aligning to TRBD1. Looked up from germline, CDR1 is LGHDT and CDR2 is YNNKEL (reference sequence). The CDR3 covers 15 residues. The V segment lost 4 bases and the J segment 7 bases; nucleotides outside the gene matches: 10. Here the CDR3 DNA reads TGTGCCAGCAGCCTACTACGACAGGGTTATAATGAGCAGTTCTTC. Amino acid sequence: CASSLLRQGYNEQFF.

CDR3 DNA: TGCGCCAGCAGCCAAGCCCCAGGGGCGCGGGAGACCCAGTACTTC. Its protein is CASSQAPGARETQYF. V is TRBV4-3 and J is TRBJ2-5; the D gene is possibly TRBD1 (6 bases). In germline, CDR1 is LGHNA, CDR2 YSLEER. The CDR3 is 15 residues long. V dropped 1 base and J dropped 5 bases, with 14 bases sitting between them.

This clone was counted between two and nine times. This chain connects TRBV30 to TRBJ1-2; D is ambiguous. The CDR3 runs 11 residues. Looked up from germline, CDR1 is GTSNPN and CDR2 is SVGIG (reference sequence). The V end was cut by 2 bases, the J end by 5 bases, with 6 bases between. The CDR3 sequence is CAWSWLYGYTF. The CDR3 region has the DNA TGTGCCTGGAGTTGGCTTTATGGCTACACCTTC.

The chain couples TRBV6-5 to TRBJ2-3, with D possibly matching TRBD2 (5 bases). The CDR3 extends over 16 amino acids. Germline CDR1 reads MNHEY; CDR2 reads SVGAGI. The V and J ends lost 0 bases and 1 base respectively, with 11 bases between them. The CDR3 DNA sequence: TGTGCCAGCAGTTACTCTGCACTAGTCGGCACAGATACGCAGTATTTT. Amino acid sequence: CASSYSALVGTDTQYF.

The chain is built from TRBV5-1 and TRBJ1-3; tentatively, D is TRBD1 (6 bases). The CDR3 is made up of 17 amino acids. Between the trimmed V and J ends, which lost 3 bases and 4 bases, there was a span of 20 bases. Germline values: CDR1 SGHRS, CDR2 YFSETQ. Here the CDR3 DNA reads TGCGCCAGCAGCTACGGTACAGGGCAGGGCGTAGGAAACACCATATATTTT. This gives the protein CASSYGTGQGVGNTIYF.

CDR3 coding DNA: TGTGCCAGCAGCTTAAACTCCTGGAGTAACTATGGCTACACCTTC. Protein sequence: CASSLNSWSNYGYTF. This chain links TRBV7-3 with TRBJ1-2; no definite D call. Germline values: CDR1 SGHTA, CDR2 FQGTGA. The ends were cut back, 1 base at V and 1 base at J, with 10 bases in the middle. The CDR3 runs 15 residues.

V and J are TRBV11-2 and TRBJ1-5, with 7 bases lining up with TRBD1. V lost 5 bases and J lost 5; bases outside the gene matches: 6. Germline loops: CDR1 SGHAT, CDR2 FQNNGV. The CDR3 loop spans 14 amino acids. Here the CDR3 DNA reads TGTGCCAGCAGCCCACAGGGGAAGGATCAGCCCCAGCATTTT. This codes for CASSPQGKDQPQHF.

The V and J genes are TRBV30 and TRBJ2-3; D unclear. CDR1 is GTSNPN, CDR2 SVGIG, per germline (reference sequence). CDR3 size: 13 residues. V was shortened by 3 bases and J by 2 bases, with 9 bases between the two germline ends. The CDR3 region is CAWSSVSTDTQYF. CDR3 bases: TGTGCCTGGAGCTCGGTTTCCACAGATACGCAGTATTTT.

This chain joins TRBV5-1 and TRBJ1-5; no definite D call. Germline loops: CDR1 SGHRS, CDR2 YFSETQ. This CDR3 is 15 amino acids long. Trimming shortened V by 0 bases and J by 5 bases, and 12 bases separated the two germline ends. The CDR3: CASSLAGEGHQPQHF. CDR3 nucleotide sequence: TGCGCCAGCAGCTTGGCGGGTGAGGGTCATCAGCCCCAGCATTTT.

The rearrangement links TRBV28 to TRBJ1-3, with 7 bases lining up with TRBD1. The CDR3 extends over 15 amino acids. CDR1 MDHEN and CDR2 SYDVKM come from the germline V gene. The trim removed 3 bases at V and 7 bases at J, leaving 9 bases unmatched. This CDR3 reads CASSLKGATGNTIYF. In nucleotides, the CDR3 is TGTGCCAGCAGTTTGAAGGGGGCAACGGGGAACACCATATATTTT.

The chain is built from TRBV14 and TRBJ1-2, with D maybe TRBD1 (6 bases). The CDR3 runs to 15 residues. In germline, CDR1 is SGHDN, CDR2 FVKESK. Trimming pared 5 bases from V and 0 bases from J, leaving 13 bases between. Written as DNA, the CDR3 is TGTGCCAGCAGCTCCGGGGGGCCACCTAACTATGGCTACACCTTC. It is translated as CASSSGGPPNYGYTF.

This clone has only a few counts. The CDR3 loop reads CASSGLAGSTDTQYF. CDR3 bases: TGTGCCAGCTCCGGACTAGCGGGGAGCACAGATACGCAGTATTTT. The chain couples TRBV6-5 to TRBJ2-3; TRBD2 matches 12 bases. V lost 8 bases and J lost 0; bases outside the gene matches: 3. Germline CDR1 is MNHEY and CDR2 is SVGAGI. The CDR3 sequence is 15 residues long.